This TCR beta chain was observed in a study of blood T cells in healthy people across ages. Background on the study: Template switching caught about one barcoded beta molecule for each two T cells. Overall study results and limits: Long-lived donors had more naive CD4+ cells and higher diversity than aged donors.

The CDR3 covers 14 residues. V lost 5 bases to trimming and J lost 7 bases; unmatched junction nucleotides: 5. Germline CDR1 and CDR2: MDHEN and SYDVKM. A note on this clonotype: Its antigen remains unknown.

The second PCR ran about 6 to 11 cycles with a sample-barcoded 5' primer and J-beta primers. TCRdb recomputed calls from the 5' RACE reads with MiXCR, one row per CDR3 protein. The sample has 250,000 to 300,000 distinct CDR3 sequences, 27% seen once. The gene calls are TRBV28 and TRBJ1-2, with 12 bases fitting TRBD1. Material: blood. The receptor was isolated from a woman in her 70s in good health. CDR3 sequence reads: CASSPGQGAPGYTF. DNA of the CDR3: TGTGCCAGCAGTCCGGGACAGGGGGCGCCTGGCTACACCTTC.